One and the same sample provided the 26 T cell receptor beta chains below, sequenced in a study of T-cell memory formation after mild COVID-19 (dated by TCRdb to 2020 to 2022). Receptors were amplified or captured by 5' RACE. The listed sequencing device is Illumina NovaSeq 6000. Using fastp at Q25 and MiXCR, TCRdb reprocessed the public reads and kept productive beta chains. Identical CDR3 protein sequences are pooled into one entry, listed with their most common genes and DNA. The sample table contains about 400,000 distinct CDR3 sequences; only one count was recorded for 20% to 30% of them. The top ten hold around 8.1% of the sample. The sequenced material came from PBMCs or a T cell subset sorted from them (not recorded which). These receptors were obtained from an adult woman who had mild COVID-19 (a few samples of this study predate the infection). The sample titles of this study are shuffled in the database, so cell type and time point are left out; the donor was told from shared clones.

This clonotype was observed at least ten times. This rearrangement joins TRBV5-5 to TRBJ2-2; 9 nucleotides match TRBD1. The V segment lost 4 bases and the J segment 5 bases; nucleotides outside the gene matches: 6. Germline V gene sequence: CDR1 SGHKS, CDR2 YYEKEE (reference sequence). This CDR3 comprises 15 residues. For the CDR3, the DNA is TGTGCCAGCAGCCCCGGGACAGGGAAAACCGGGGAGCTGTTTTTT. Amino acids: CASSPGTGKTGELFF.

The gene calls are TRBV6-6 and TRBJ2-5; unclear D gene. This CDR3 is built from 15 residues. Germline V gene sequence: CDR1 MNHNY, CDR2 SVGAGI (reference sequence). With 7 bases removed from V and 5 bases from J, the gap between germline ends came to 20 bases. CDR3 sequence (DNA): TGTGCCAGCACACCCCAGCGACTCTCTGGCGAGACCCAGTACTTC. This sequence encodes CASTPQRLSGETQYF.

The J gene is TRBJ1-5, the V gene TRBV12-3 or TRBV12-4, with D tentatively TRBD1 (5 bases). The CDR3 has 15 residues. V was clipped by 2 bases and J by 14 bases, with 22 bases between them. CDR3 coding DNA: TGTGCCAGCAGTTTAAGGGGCCGATTACAATCAGCGGAGCATTTT. Translation gives CASSLRGRLQSAEHF.

Notes on this clonotype: A read error is possible here, since a much larger clone lies one base away. The rearrangement links TRBV7-9 to TRBJ2-7; D remains unclear. CDR3 length: 11 amino acids. Germline assignment: CDR1 SEHNR and CDR2 FQNEAQ (reference sequence). The V end was cut by 4 bases, the J end by 2 bases, with 3 bases between. The CDR3, as DNA: TGTGCCAGCAGCTGGACCTACGAGCAGTACTTC. This gives the protein CASSWTYEQYF.

The chain links TRBV29-1 to TRBJ2-1; TRBD1 matches at 8 bases. This CDR3 is built from 15 residues. V shed 0 bases, J shed 3 bases, and the junction held 4 bases outside the gene matches. Germline assignment: CDR1 SQVTM and CDR2 ANQGSEA. The DNA of the CDR3 is TGCAGCGTTGAAGACCCCAGGGGGCTCTACAATGAGCAGTTCTTC. Protein: CSVEDPRGLYNEQFF.

On this clonotype: One end of the junction varies from germline; a read error may be responsible. The chain joins TRBV3-1 to TRBJ2-1; D may be TRBD2 (6 bases). The germline V gene has CDR1 LGHDT and CDR2 YNNKEL (reference sequence). This CDR3 spans 12 amino acids. CDR3: CASSQAIGTFYF. The DNA for the CDR3 is TGTGCCAGCAGCCAAGCGATCGGGACTTTCTACTTC.

This chain uses TRBV7-2 with TRBJ2-6; 7 positions match TRBD1. There are 13 residues in the CDR3. Per germline, CDR1 SGHTA and CDR2 FQGNSA. The junction had 7 bases not matched to a gene; V was cut back by 5 bases and J by 12 bases. For the CDR3, the DNA is TGTGCCAGCAGCCCCCGACAGGGCGCCGTCCTGACTTTC. This gives the protein CASSPRQGAVLTF.

This clonotype came up a few times. The CDR3 loop is CASSGVAGSYNEQFF. CDR3 DNA: TGCGCCAGCAGCGGAGTGGCGGGCTCCTACAATGAGCAGTTCTTC. V is TRBV5-1 and J is TRBJ2-1, with D possibly TRBD2 on 5 matching bases. There are 15 residues in the CDR3. V shed 4 bases and J shed 0 bases, with 11 bases lying between them. Germline loops: CDR1 SGHRS, CDR2 YFSETQ.

This chain uses TRBV12-3 or TRBV12-4 with TRBJ2-7, with TRBD1 identical over 7 bases. V lost 2 bases to trimming and J lost 2 bases; unmatched junction nucleotides: 6. This CDR3 has 15 amino acids. CDR3 coding DNA: TGTGCCAGCAGTTTATCGGGACAGAGGACCTACGAGCAGTACTTC. Protein product: CASSLSGQRTYEQYF.

This clonotype has only a few counts. The CDR3 sequence: CASSWVGQVNYEQYF. The DNA for the CDR3 is TGTGCCAGCAGCTGGGTGGGGCAGGTAAACTACGAGCAGTACTTC. V usage is TRBV7-2 and J usage is TRBJ2-7; D possibly corresponds to TRBD1 (5 bases). The V gene lost 4 bases and the J gene lost 3 bases, with 16 bases spanning the gap. Looked up from germline, CDR1 is SGHTA and CDR2 is FQGNSA. CDR3 length equals 15 residues.

The V call is TRBV25-1, the J call TRBJ2-5; perhaps TRBD1 as D (6 bases). Trimming stripped 3 bases from V and 5 bases from J, with 10 bases between. The CDR3 totals 13 residues. Germline V gene data show CDR1 as MGHDK and CDR2 as SYGVNS. The CDR3 DNA sequence: TGTGCCAGCAGTGACGGTACAGGGGAGACCCAGTACTTC. Residues: CASSDGTGETQYF. The full variable domain, completed using reference TRBV25-1 and TRBJ2-5, is EADIYQTPRYLVIGTGKKITLECSQTMGHDKMYWYQQDPGMELHLIHYSYGVNSTEKGDLSSESTVSRIRTEHFPLTLESARPSHTSQYLCASSDGTGETQYFGPGTRLLVL.

V usage is TRBV10-3 and J usage is TRBJ2-2, with 9 bases matching TRBD2. V lost 6 bases and J lost 9; bases outside the gene matches: 8. The CDR3 length is 14 residues. The V gene's germline CDR1 is ENHRY and CDR2 SYGVKD. The CDR3 DNA is TGTGCCATCAGGACGGGACTAGCAGACAGGGAGCTGTTTTTT. Its translation: CAIRTGLADRELFF.

This clonotype was seen once. V usage is TRBV7-9 and J usage is TRBJ2-3; D is possibly TRBD1 or TRBD2 (6 bases each). Trimming cost V 3 bases and J 0 bases, with 13 bases left between them. The CDR3 sequence is 16 residues long. The germline V gene has CDR1 SEHNR and CDR2 FQNEAQ (reference sequence). Here the CDR3 DNA reads TGTGCCAGCAGCTTCCTTTGGGGGGCGAGCACAGATACGCAGTATTTT. Amino acid sequence: CASSFLWGASTDTQYF. The full variable domain, with the rest looked up from reference TRBV7-9 and TRBJ2-3, is DTGVSQNPRHKITKRGQNVTFRCDPISEHNRLYWYRQTLGQGPEFLTYFQNEAQLEKSRLLSDRFSAERPKGSFSTLEIQRTEQGDSAMYLCASSFLWGASTDTQYFGPGTRLTVL.

This clonotype was detected only a few times. The V gene is TRBV9, the J gene TRBJ1-1; a weak D match, TRBD1 (5 bases). In germline, CDR1 is SGDLS, CDR2 YYNGEE. The ends were cut back, 1 base at V and 4 bases at J, with 20 bases in the middle. The CDR3 runs to 17 residues. The CDR3 region has the DNA TGTGCCAGCAGCGTAAACCCCACCGGGCCCGGGGGCACTGAAGCTTTCTTT. Residues: CASSVNPTGPGGTEAFF.

This chain joins TRBV12-3 or TRBV12-4 and TRBJ1-2; 9 nucleotides align to TRBD1. V shed 5 bases, J shed 1 base, and the junction held 14 bases outside the gene matches. This CDR3 contains 18 residues. In DNA, the CDR3 is TGTGCCAGCAGTCCGACGATGGGACAGGGAATTCTTAACTATGGCTACACCTTC. Its protein product is CASSPTMGQGILNYGYTF.

The table lists this clonotype with a few counts. The chain joins TRBV7-9 to TRBJ2-3, with D perhaps matching TRBD1 (6 bases). V lost 11 bases and J lost 2, with 8 bases in between. Germline CDR1 SEHNR, CDR2 FQNEAQ (reference sequence). This CDR3 is 11 amino acids long. CDR3 bases: TGTGCCGCAGGGGTCACAGATACGCAGTATTTT. Its translation: CAAGVTDTQYF. Filled out from reference TRBV7-9 and TRBJ2-3, the complete variable domain reads DTGVSQNPRHKITKRGQNVTFRCDPISEHNRLYWYRQTLGQGPEFLTYFQNEAQLEKSRLLSDRFSAERPKGSFSTLEIQRTEQGDSAMYLCAAGVTDTQYFGPGTRLTVL.

In its sample, this clonotype was seen a few times. This CDR3 reads CASSLGAGTGNTGELFF. CDR3 DNA sequence: TGCGCCAGCAGCTTGGGGGCCGGGACAGGGAACACCGGGGAGCTGTTTTTT. The chain has TRBV5-1 and TRBJ2-2, with 8 bases lining up with TRBD1. Trimming removed 0 bases from V and 1 base from J; junction bases left unmatched: 5. Germline CDR1 and CDR2: SGHRS and YFSETQ. The CDR3 is made up of 17 amino acids.

The chain employs TRBV13 and TRBJ2-7; D is unclear. V lost 0 bases, J lost 0 bases, and 9 bases lay in between. In germline, CDR1 is PRHDT, CDR2 FYEKMQ (reference sequence). This CDR3 spans 15 amino acids. DNA for the CDR3: TGTGCCAGCAGCTTAGGTTTACAGTTCTCCTACGAGCAGTACTTC. Its protein is CASSLGLQFSYEQYF. The full variable domain, in which reference TRBV13 and TRBJ2-7 provide the parts outside the CDR3, is AAGVIQSPRHLIKEKRETATLKCYPIPRHDTVYWYQQGPGQDPQFLISFYEKMQSDKGSIPDRFSAQQFSDYHSELNMSSLELGDSALYFCASSLGLQFSYEQYFGPGTRLTVT.

This clonotype showed up just a few times. This chain links TRBV5-1 with TRBJ2-5; 7 positions agree with TRBD2. Losses at the gene ends were 0 bases for V and 7 bases for J; bases not matched to a gene: 9. Germline V gene sequence: CDR1 SGHRS, CDR2 YFSETQ. The CDR3 extends over 15 amino acids. Here the CDR3 reads CASSLGWDYEGTQYF. CDR3 in DNA: TGCGCCAGCAGCTTGGGTTGGGACTACGAGGGGACCCAGTACTTC.

The chain joins TRBV19 to TRBJ1-5; TRBD1 might be the D (5 bases). Germline CDR1 reads LNHDA; CDR2 reads SQIVND (reference sequence). V lost 6 bases, J lost 1 base, and 13 bases lay in between. The CDR3 totals 15 residues. The CDR3 region has the DNA TGTGCCAGTAGCCAAGTTGGGGGGAGCAATCAGCCCCAGCATTTT. Translation: CASSQVGGSNQPQHF.

This clonotype was counted ten times or more. The V gene is TRBV5-5, the J gene TRBJ2-7; TRBD2 agrees at 10 bases. CDR1 SGHKS and CDR2 YYEKEE come from the germline V gene (reference sequence). V gave up 2 bases and J gave up 2 bases; unmatched junction bases: 4. The CDR3 has 15 amino acids. The CDR3, as DNA: TGTGCCAGCAGCTTTAGGACTAGCGGTACCTACGAGCAGTACTTC. Protein: CASSFRTSGTYEQYF.

This clonotype was detected only once. This chain uses TRBV2 with TRBJ1-5, with 7 bases fitting TRBD1. Germline V gene data show CDR1 as SNHLY and CDR2 as FYNNEI. CDR3 length equals 16 residues. The V segment lost 6 bases and the J segment 0 bases; nucleotides outside the gene matches: 8. CDR3 protein: CASRATGTFSNQPQHF. CDR3 sequence (DNA): TGTGCCAGCAGAGCGACAGGGACCTTTAGCAATCAGCCCCAGCATTTT.

This clonotype has only a few counts. The chain links TRBV20-1 to TRBJ1-1; D is uncertain. The CDR3 runs 14 residues. Germline V gene data show CDR1 as DFQATT and CDR2 as SNEGSKA (reference sequence). V gave up 4 bases and J gave up 0 bases, with 12 bases separating them. The CDR3 here is CSATTAVMNTEAFF. CDR3 nucleotide sequence: TGCAGTGCTACAACAGCCGTCATGAACACTGAAGCTTTCTTT.

The V gene is TRBV21-1, the J gene TRBJ2-1. TRBV21-1 is termed a pseudogene. The CDR3 is 12 residues long. The CDR3 loop reads CASSKPHNEQFF. Here the CDR3 DNA reads TGTGCCAGCAGCAAACCTCACAATGAGCAGTTCTTC.

CDR3 DNA sequence: TGTGCCAGCAGGCTCCGGGACAGCGTCACCTACGAGCAGTACTTC. This sequence encodes CASRLRDSVTYEQYF. This chain uses TRBV2 with TRBJ2-7, with 7 nucleotides matching TRBD1. V gave up 6 bases and J gave up 2 bases; unmatched junction bases: 10. The CDR3 is 15 residues long. The germline CDR1 and CDR2 sequences are SNHLY and FYNNEI.

This clonotype occurred once. The J gene is TRBJ1-1, the V gene TRBV5-4, with D hard to call. This CDR3 has 12 residues. CDR1 and CDR2 (germline): SGHNT, YYREEE (reference sequence). V lost 7 bases and J 11 bases, leaving 18 bases between the germline ends. CDR3 amino acids: CASGPPDLAAFF. The CDR3 DNA reads TGTGCCAGCGGCCCACCTGACCTAGCGGCTTTCTTT. Full variable domain (rest looked up from reference TRBV5-4 and TRBJ1-1): ETGVTQSPTHLIKTRGQQVTLRCSSQSGHNTVSWYQQALGQGPQFIFQYYREEENGRGNFPPRFSGLQFPNYSSELNVNALELDDSALYLCASGPPDLAAFFGQGTRLTVV.